The 27 T cell receptor beta chains in this list originate from one sample, sequenced in a study of blood T cell repertoires in COVID-19. Profiling relied on immunoSEQ multiplex PCR, and the TCRdb table lists in-frame clones only, not all of them. The profile shows some 260,000 clones, 85% to 90% of them singletons. The specimen was peripheral blood. These receptors were collected from an older man with acute or convalescent COVID-19.

The rearrangement uses TRBV18 and TRBJ1-1, with D tentatively TRBD1 (6 bases). Germline CDR1 KGHSH, CDR2 LQKENI. The CDR3 covers 15 residues. Trimming left V 6 bases short and J 2 bases short, with 16 bases between. CDR3 region: CASSPTGTPNTEAFF. CDR3 DNA sequence: TGTGCCAGCTCGCCAACCGGGACACCCAACACTGAAGCTTTCTTT.

The rearrangement links TRBV11-2 to TRBJ1-2; D possibly corresponds to TRBD1 (5 bases). V lost 5 bases to trimming and J lost 7 bases, with 8 bases between them. The germline V gene encodes CDR1 SGHAT and CDR2 FQNNGV. CDR3 length: 11 residues. The CDR3 spells CASSPGFGYTF. The CDR3 region has the DNA TGTGCCAGCAGCCCAGGGTTTGGCTACACCTTC.

The rearrangement uses TRBV28 and TRBJ2-3; 14 bases match TRBD2. This CDR3 is built from 19 residues. Losses at the gene ends were 1 base for V and 4 bases for J; bases not matched to a gene: 10. In germline, CDR1 is MDHEN, CDR2 SYDVKM. In DNA, the CDR3 is TGTGCCAGCAGTTTATCGGGACTAGCGGGAGCTCCGGGTCCAGATACGCAGTATTTT. This gives the protein CASSLSGLAGAPGPDTQYF.

The chain couples TRBV5-1 to TRBJ1-1; D unclear. The CDR3 has 14 amino acids. In germline, CDR1 is SGHRS, CDR2 YFSETQ. Trimming took off 0 bases at V and 4 bases at J, with 10 bases between the two ends. The CDR3 loop is CASSLAGFPTEAFF. The CDR3 DNA follows: TGCGCCAGCAGCTTGGCGGGATTTCCCACTGAAGCTTTCTTT.

The rearrangement uses TRBV6-5 and TRBJ2-3; no clear D gene. The ends were cut back, 6 bases at V and 0 bases at J, with 7 bases in the middle. This CDR3 comprises 13 residues. Germline V CDR1 and CDR2: MNHEY, SVGAGI. The chain's CDR3 is CASREPSTDTQYF. The DNA for the CDR3 is TGTGCCAGCAGGGAGCCCAGCACAGATACGCAGTATTTT.

CDR3 loop: CASSLAPAGGAGDTQYF. CDR3 nucleotides: TGTGCCAGCAGCTTAGCGCCAGCGGGAGGTGCGGGGGATACGCAGTATTTT. V is TRBV7-2 and J is TRBJ2-3; 9 nucleotides line up with TRBD2. Germline V lookup: CDR1 SGHTA, CDR2 FQGNSA. The V gene end was trimmed by 0 bases and the J gene end by 6 bases; junction bases not matched to a gene: 10. CDR3 length: 17 amino acids.

A few counts support this clone. This chain links TRBV19 with TRBJ1-1; D is unclear. Trimming removed 5 bases at V and 1 base at J, with 8 bases between. Germline V lookup: CDR1 LNHDA, CDR2 SQIVND (reference sequence). The CDR3 consists of 13 residues. CDR3 DNA: TGTGCCAGTAGTCCAACACCGAACACTGAAGCTTTCTTT. Protein product: CASSPTPNTEAFF.

The V and J genes are TRBV14 and TRBJ1-4; D ambiguous. This CDR3 region has 13 residues. In germline, CDR1 is SGHDN, CDR2 FVKESK. Between the trimmed V and J ends, which lost 5 bases and 6 bases, there was a span of 10 bases. The DNA for the CDR3 is TGTGCCAGCAGCTCACAGAACGATGAAAAACTGTTTTTT. Translating it yields CASSSQNDEKLFF.

This chain joins TRBV6-6 and TRBJ2-3, with 8 nucleotides matching TRBD2. V lost 6 bases and J lost 6; bases outside the gene matches: 11. Germline values: CDR1 MNHNY, CDR2 SVGAGI (reference sequence). CDR3 size: 15 residues. The CDR3 bases are TGTGCCAGCAGACCCCTAAGCGGGGGTTTGGATACGCAGTATTTT. The encoded protein is CASRPLSGGLDTQYF.

The rearrangement links TRBV18 to TRBJ1-6; no definite D call. The V gene's germline CDR1 is KGHSH and CDR2 LQKENI. This CDR3 is built from 17 residues. V lost 1 base and J lost 7, with 17 bases in between. The CDR3 loop reads CASSPLELTARNSPLHF. CDR3 nucleotide sequence: TGTGCCAGCTCACCACTCGAGCTTACCGCGAGGAATTCACCCCTCCACTTT.

The chain has TRBV7-8 and TRBJ2-5, with unresolved D. The CDR3 loop spans 13 amino acids. Looked up from germline, CDR1 is SGHVS and CDR2 is FQNEAQ. With 6 bases removed from V and 5 bases from J, the gap between germline ends came to 13 bases. The CDR3 DNA reads as TGTGCCAGCAGTTTCGGTTGGGCGGAGACCCAGTACTTC. Its protein product is CASSFGWAETQYF.

This chain joins TRBV6-2 or TRBV6-3 and TRBJ2-5; tentatively, D is TRBD1 (5 bases). Germline CDR1 reads MNHEY; CDR2 reads SVGEGT. Trimming stripped 5 bases from V and 2 bases from J, with 9 bases between. The CDR3 is 13 residues long. The CDR3 bases are TGTGCCAGCAGTACCCGACAGCAAGAGACCCAGTACTTC. Amino acid sequence: CASSTRQQETQYF.

The chain links TRBV29-1 to TRBJ2-7; 10 bases are a match to TRBD2. This CDR3 region has 14 residues. Germline values: CDR1 SQVTM, CDR2 ANQGSEA. The V gene end was trimmed by 3 bases and the J gene end by 7 bases; junction bases not matched to a gene: 9. The CDR3 protein is CSVDPSGSKREQYF. CDR3 in DNA: TGCAGCGTTGATCCTAGCGGGAGTAAGAGGGAGCAGTACTTC.

The gene calls are TRBV5-1 and TRBJ1-2; maybe TRBD1 (6 bases). This CDR3 is 16 amino acids long. Germline assignment: CDR1 SGHRS and CDR2 YFSETQ. Trimming shortened V by 4 bases and J by 0 bases, and 16 bases separated the two germline ends. CDR3 sequence (DNA): TGCGCCAGCAGCCCAATCCGGGACACCACTAACTATGGCTACACCTTC. As protein: CASSPIRDTTNYGYTF.

CDR3 nucleotides: TGTGCCAGCAGCCCGCGGGACAGGCCAATCTATGGCTACACCTTC. This sequence encodes CASSPRDRPIYGYTF. The gene calls are TRBV3-1 (or the pseudogene TRBV3-2) and TRBJ1-2; 8 bases agree with TRBD1. With 4 bases clipped from V and 4 bases from J, the junction kept 8 bases outside the gene matches. The CDR3 is 15 residues long. Per the germline V gene, CDR1 is LGHDT and CDR2 is YNNKEL (reference sequence).

A single count supports this clone. The chain has TRBV6-6 and TRBJ1-2, with 7 bases aligning to TRBD1. The germline V gene encodes CDR1 MNHNY and CDR2 SVGAGI (reference sequence). V gave up 1 base and J gave up 6 bases; unmatched junction bases: 8. The CDR3 has 15 residues. The CDR3 bases are TGTGCCAGCAGTTACTTAGGGGGCATCGCTGATGGCTACACCTTC. Its protein is CASSYLGGIADGYTF.

This chain uses TRBV6-2 or TRBV6-3 with TRBJ2-7, with 8 bases fitting TRBD2. Trimming took 0 bases from V and 0 from J; bases not matched to a gene: 1. Germline CDR1 MNHEY, CDR2 SVGEGT. The CDR3 extends over 15 amino acids. The CDR3 loop reads CASSYSRGGSYEQYF. The CDR3 DNA sequence: TGTGCCAGCAGTTACTCACGGGGGGGCTCCTACGAGCAGTACTTC.

This sequence joins TRBV19 and TRBJ2-7, with D perhaps matching TRBD1 (6 bases). The V gene's germline CDR1 is LNHDA and CDR2 SQIVND (reference sequence). The CDR3 is 14 amino acids. V lost 3 bases to trimming and J lost 1 base, with 10 bases between them. The CDR3 sequence: CASSMTGRSYEQYF. In DNA, the CDR3 is TGTGCCAGTAGTATGACAGGCCGATCCTACGAGCAGTACTTC.

The V call is TRBV3-1 (or the pseudogene TRBV3-2), the J call TRBJ2-7, with 10 nucleotides matching TRBD2. This CDR3 spans 12 amino acids. The J segment lost 4 bases and the V segment lost 9 bases, leaving 3 bases of the junction unmatched. Per the germline V gene, CDR1 is LGHDT and CDR2 is YNNKEL (reference sequence). CDR3 sequence reads: CARGLARYEQYF. For the CDR3, the DNA is TGTGCCAGGGGACTAGCGAGGTACGAGCAGTACTTC.

The V call is TRBV5-4, the J call TRBJ2-5; TRBD2 might be the D (6 bases). The CDR3 is 14 residues long. V was cut by 2 bases and J by 0 bases, with 8 bases left in between. The germline V gene has CDR1 SGHNT and CDR2 YYREEE (reference sequence). CDR3 sequence reads: CASSFAGYQETQYF. The CDR3 DNA sequence: TGTGCCAGCAGCTTTGCGGGGTACCAAGAGACCCAGTACTTC.

V is TRBV10-3 and J is TRBJ1-4; 7 bases map to TRBD1. In germline, CDR1 is ENHRY, CDR2 SYGVKD. CDR3 size: 15 residues. J lost 5 bases, V lost 0 bases, and 3 bases had no gene match. DNA for the CDR3: TGTGCCATCAGTGAGTCTGGGACAGAGAATGAAAAACTGTTTTTT. Protein sequence: CAISESGTENEKLFF.

CDR3 sequence reads: CASSRDRGYQPQHF. The CDR3 bases are TGTGCCAGCAGCAGAGACAGGGGGTACCAGCCCCAGCATTTT. The V call is TRBV7-8, the J call TRBJ1-5, with 9 bases lining up with TRBD1. CDR1 is SGHVS and CDR2 is FQNEAQ in the germline V gene. The V gene end was trimmed by 5 bases and the J gene end by 7 bases; junction bases not matched to a gene: 6. This CDR3 comprises 14 residues.

The gene calls are TRBV19 and TRBJ2-1; 12 bases line up with TRBD2. CDR1 and CDR2 from the germline V gene are LNHDA and SQIVND (reference sequence). The V gene end was trimmed by 4 bases and the J gene end by 7 bases; junction bases not matched to a gene: 2. The CDR3 length is 14 residues. This chain's CDR3 is CASSTSGRVNEQFF. The CDR3, as DNA: TGTGCCAGTAGTACTAGCGGGAGGGTTAATGAGCAGTTCTTC.

V is TRBV28 and J is TRBJ2-1, with a tentative D call TRBD2 (5 bases). There are 16 residues in the CDR3. Germline loops: CDR1 MDHEN, CDR2 SYDVKM. With 4 bases removed from V and 2 bases from J, the gap between germline ends came to 15 bases. The CDR3 protein is CASSSGPATTYNEQFF. CDR3 nucleotides: TGTGCCAGCAGTTCCGGACCCGCGACTACCTACAATGAGCAGTTCTTC.

This chain links TRBV18 with TRBJ2-5; 12 bases fit TRBD1. The CDR3 runs to 17 residues. Per germline, CDR1 KGHSH and CDR2 LQKENI. With 3 bases clipped from V and 5 bases from J, the junction kept 10 bases outside the gene matches. CDR3 nucleotide sequence: TGTGCCAGCTCACCGGCACCGGTAGGGACAGGGGGCGAGACCCAGTACTTC. Encoded protein: CASSPAPVGTGGETQYF.

CDR3 nucleotide sequence: TGTGCCAGCAGTTACGGAGGGGGCGGGAATGAAAAACTGTTTTTT. Its protein product is CASSYGGGGNEKLFF. The V call is TRBV6-6, the J call TRBJ1-4; 7 bases align to TRBD1. This CDR3 region has 15 residues. Losses at the gene ends were 2 bases for V and 5 bases for J; bases not matched to a gene: 5. Germline CDR1 MNHNY, CDR2 SVGAGI (reference sequence).

J is TRBJ2-7 and V is TRBV14; the D gene is possibly TRBD1 (6 bases). The CDR3 is made up of 14 amino acids. Germline CDR1 reads SGHDN; CDR2 reads FVKESK. Trimming shortened V by 4 bases and J by 4 bases, and 14 bases separated the two germline ends. As DNA, the CDR3 is TGTGCCAGCAGCCGGCAGGGGCTGGGGTACGAGCAGTACTTC. This codes for CASSRQGLGYEQYF.